This T cell receptor beta chain stems from a study of blood T cell repertoires in COVID-19. About the research overall: The samples span acute and convalescent COVID-19 from the United States, Italy and Spain. Sample material is recorded as cDNA or gDNA derived from T cells, B-cell-depleted T cells, or PBMCs.

Original methodology: Nucleated cell counts were estimated from reference gene primer amplification. The method was immunoSEQ multiplex PCR; TCRdb's version includes in-frame clones alone and lacks a portion of them. V, J and clone size are those of that table, while D and trimming were read from the DNA. Of roughly 120,000 clones listed, 80% are singletons. Germline CDR1 reads LGHDT; CDR2 reads YNNKEL (reference sequence). The CDR3 contains 17 residues. The V gene end was trimmed by 1 base and the J gene end by 6 bases; junction bases not matched to a gene: 8. The chain employs TRBV3-1 (or the pseudogene TRBV3-2) and TRBJ2-7; 14 bases line up with TRBD2. The sequence derives from a human donor in a cohort sampled during active or convalescent COVID-19. Sequenced sample: peripheral blood. The CDR3 DNA sequence: TGTGCCAGCAGCCAAGGGGGGACTAGCGGGAGAACGATCGAGCAGTACTTC. This sequence encodes CASSQGGTSGRTIEQYF.